One and the same sample provided the 24 T cell receptor beta chains below, sequenced in a study of glioma-infiltrating T cells. TCR alpha and beta CDR3 regions were amplified from RNA using iRepertoire nested multiplex PCR. TCRdb independently ran MiXCR on the multiplex PCR reads; one entry per CDR3 protein. This table has roughly 350,000 distinct CDR3 sequences, 35% to 45% appearing once. The source material was glioma tissue, nonneoplastic brain tissue, or PBMCs (not recorded which). Source of these receptors: a human donor with low-grade glioma or glioblastoma, undergoing nonglioma brain surgery, or in good health (not recorded which).

For this clonotype: A junction end diverges from the germline sequence, so it may reflect a read error. The V and J genes are TRBV6-8 and TRBJ2-7; 8 bases map to TRBD1. This CDR3 comprises 16 residues. Looked up from germline, CDR1 is MNHGY and CDR2 is SAAAGT. In DNA form, the CDR3 reads TGTGCCACCCAGTCGGACAGGGTGGAATCTCCCTATGAGCAGTACTTC. As protein: CATQSDRVESPYEQYF.

The chain links TRBV19 to TRBJ1-5; 7 bases match TRBD1. With 8 bases clipped from V and 0 bases from J, the junction kept 7 bases outside the gene matches. Germline V gene sequence: CDR1 LNHDA, CDR2 SQIVND (reference sequence). The CDR3 contains 15 residues. The CDR3 nucleotides read TGTGCCAGTCGACAGGGCGCAAATAGCAATCAGCCCCAGCATTTT. Translated, it gives CASRQGANSNQPQHF.

In this sample, this clonotype turned up many times. V is TRBV6-2 or TRBV6-3 and J is TRBJ2-4; TRBD1 is a possible D gene (6 bases). Trimming stripped 7 bases from V and 9 bases from J, with 16 bases between. The length of the CDR3 is 13 residues. CDR1 is MNHEY, CDR2 SVGEGT, per germline. The CDR3 is CASTRDIVSIQYF. The CDR3 bases are TGTGCCAGCACGAGGGACATCGTGAGCATTCAGTACTTC.

The chain combines TRBV11-3 with TRBJ2-1, with TRBD2 matching over 7 bases. V was pared by 5 bases and J by 10 bases, with 5 bases of the junction left unmatched. This CDR3 is built from 12 residues. The germline gives CDR1 SGHNT, CDR2 YENEEA. The CDR3: CASSPTGGEQFF. As DNA, the CDR3 is TGTGCCAGCAGCCCTACCGGGGGGGAGCAGTTCTTC.

The table lists this clonotype with many counts. The V gene is TRBV19, the J gene TRBJ1-5; 7 bases are a match to TRBD1. CDR3 length: 14 amino acids. From germline, CDR1 is LNHDA and CDR2 SQIVND (reference sequence). The trim removed 4 bases at V and 2 bases at J, leaving 2 bases unmatched. The CDR3 DNA reads as TGTGCCAGTAGTAATACAGGGGGCAATCAGCCCCAGCATTTT. Translation gives CASSNTGGNQPQHF.

The chain joins TRBV7-8 to TRBJ1-4; D ambiguous. The CDR3 runs to 16 residues. Looked up from germline, CDR1 is SGHVS and CDR2 is FQNEAQ. V lost 3 bases, J lost 2 bases, and 13 bases lay in between. The CDR3 DNA sequence: TGTGCCAGCAGCTTCTACAGTGGGCACACTAATGAAAAACTGTTTTTT. Its translation: CASSFYSGHTNEKLFF.

This clonotype was seen just once. The chain combines TRBV27 with TRBJ2-7; unclear D gene. The germline V gene encodes CDR1 MNHEY and CDR2 SMNVEV (reference sequence). Deletions cut 3 bases from V and 7 bases from J, with 16 bases between. The CDR3 spans 14 residues. The CDR3 region is CASSFTSSYNEQYF. The CDR3 DNA follows: TGTGCCAGCAGTTTCACTTCCTCCTACAATGAGCAGTACTTC.

This clonotype occurred a few times. J is TRBJ1-6 and V is TRBV2; D gene uncertain. The germline V gene encodes CDR1 SNHLY and CDR2 FYNNEI. The CDR3 has 13 residues. Trimming stripped 1 base from V and 14 bases from J, with 12 bases between. CDR3 protein: CASSEVPIGSLHF. The DNA for the CDR3 is TGTGCCAGCAGTGAAGTCCCCATCGGATCCCTCCACTTT.

This rearrangement joins TRBV6-1 to TRBJ1-3, with D unclear. This CDR3 is built from 15 residues. The germline V gene has CDR1 MNHNS and CDR2 SASEGT. V dropped 6 bases and J dropped 0 bases, with 12 bases sitting between them. CDR3 nucleotide sequence: TGTGCCAGCAGCCAACGCGGCAGCTCTGGAAACACCATATATTTT. This sequence encodes CASSQRGSSGNTIYF.

This clonotype appeared many times. The chain employs TRBV6-1 and TRBJ2-3; perhaps TRBD1 as D (6 bases). Trimming removed 5 bases at V and 1 base at J, with 10 bases between. CDR3 length equals 14 residues. Looked up from germline, CDR1 is MNHNS and CDR2 is SASEGT. The CDR3 is CASSSRTGTDTQYF. The CDR3 coding sequence is TGTGCCAGCAGTTCCCGGACAGGCACAGATACGCAGTATTTT.

A word on this clonotype: The CDR3 does not end in the conserved phenylalanine or tryptophan, so this is likely a read error. This chain uses TRBV4-2 with TRBJ2-5, with D tentatively TRBD1 or TRBD2 (5 bases each). Germline lookup yields CDR1 LGHNA and CDR2 YNFKEQ. The CDR3 covers 16 residues. V lost 0 bases, J lost 2 bases, and 13 bases lay in between. Here the CDR3 DNA reads TGTGCCAGCAGCCAAGATCCCGGGACCACACAAGAGACCCAGTACCTC. Its translation: CASSQDPGTTQETQYL.

With respect to this clonotype: The germline gene is not matched at one end of the junction; a read error may be the cause. This chain joins TRBV24-1 and TRBJ1-2, with TRBD1 identical over 7 bases. Germline loops: CDR1 KGHDR, CDR2 SFDVKD. This CDR3 has 15 amino acids. CDR3 sequence (DNA): TGTGCCACCAGTGAATTAGACAGGGATAACTATGGCTACACCTTT. This gives the protein CATSELDRDNYGYTF.

V gene TRBV14 combines with J gene TRBJ2-3; 8 positions agree with TRBD1. V lost 4 bases and J lost 2; bases outside the gene matches: 8. CDR3 length equals 16 residues. Per the germline V gene, CDR1 is SGHDN and CDR2 is FVKESK. The DNA of the CDR3 is TGTGCCAGCAGCCCCGGACAGGGAAGGGACACAGATACGCAGTATTTT. Its protein is CASSPGQGRDTDTQYF.

CDR3 region: CASSLVGEGGWYEQYF. The CDR3 coding sequence is TGTGCCAGCAGTTTAGTGGGAGAGGGCGGGTGGTACGAGCAGTACTTC. V gene TRBV27 combines with J gene TRBJ2-7; D is perhaps TRBD2 (5 bases). Trimming left V 2 bases short and J 4 bases short, with 18 bases between. The length of the CDR3 is 16 residues. Germline-derived CDR1 and CDR2 are MNHEY and SMNVEV (reference sequence).

There are a few counts of this clonotype. This chain connects TRBV20-1 to TRBJ1-5; 7 bases match TRBD1. J gave up 12 bases and V 4 bases, and 9 bases lay outside the gene matches. The CDR3 is 12 residues long. Per the germline V gene, CDR1 is DFQATT and CDR2 is SNEGSKA (reference sequence). The CDR3 sequence is CSAMAPQGVQHF. The DNA for the CDR3 is TGCAGTGCTATGGCCCCTCAGGGGGTCCAGCATTTT.

V gene TRBV7-3 combines with J gene TRBJ2-1, with 8 nucleotides matching TRBD1. This CDR3 has 15 residues. CDR1 SGHTA and CDR2 FQGTGA come from the germline V gene. Germline trimming cut 6 bases from V and 2 bases from J; bases unmatched to any gene: 6. Written as DNA, the CDR3 is TGTGCCAGCAGAGAAACAGGGGGGCCCTACAATGAGCAGTTCTTC. It specifies CASRETGGPYNEQFF.

This clonotype was detected many times. The V call is TRBV20-1, the J call TRBJ2-7, with D unresolved. Germline-derived CDR1 and CDR2 are DFQATT and SNEGSKA (reference sequence). The CDR3 has 12 residues. Trimming cost V 5 bases and J 6 bases, with 14 bases left between them. CDR3 nucleotide sequence: TGCAGTGCTGAGGACCAGATAATCGAGCAGTACTTC. Translating it yields CSAEDQIIEQYF.

This clonotype was found many times. The rearrangement links TRBV6-1 to TRBJ1-2; 7 bases match TRBD1. Germline trimming cut 5 bases from V and 6 bases from J; bases unmatched to any gene: 6. CDR3 size: 13 residues. Germline V gives CDR1 MNHNS, CDR2 SASEGT. The CDR3 here is CASSPQGDNGYTF. DNA of the CDR3: TGTGCCAGCAGTCCCCAGGGGGACAATGGCTACACCTTC.

The V and J genes are TRBV20-1 and TRBJ1-1; no clear D gene. Trimming removed 0 bases from V and 10 bases from J, with 15 bases in between. This CDR3 is 13 amino acids long. The germline CDR1 and CDR2 sequences are DFQATT and SNEGSKA (reference sequence). This CDR3 is CSARDTAVGGAFF. CDR3 nucleotides: TGCAGTGCTAGAGATACGGCAGTGGGTGGAGCTTTCTTT.

This clonotype was found a few times. CDR3 nucleotides: TGTGCCAGCAGTTGGGGCAGGGGGCGAGACACTGAAGCTTTCTTT. Its translation is CASSWGRGRDTEAFF. The V and J genes are TRBV6-1 and TRBJ1-1; 8 bases are shared with TRBD1. Germline loops: CDR1 MNHNS, CDR2 SASEGT. CDR3 length equals 15 residues. V lost 5 bases and J lost 3; bases outside the gene matches: 8.

This clonotype was picked up many times. The chain carries TRBV6-1 and TRBJ2-7; 9 nucleotides line up with TRBD2. The CDR3 spans 15 residues. Per the germline V gene, CDR1 is MNHNS and CDR2 is SASEGT. Trimming removed 5 bases from V and 1 base from J; junction bases left unmatched: 6. The CDR3 bases are TGTGCCAGCAGTCCTTACCTAGCGGGATCCTACGAGCAGTACTTC. Its translation: CASSPYLAGSYEQYF.

This clonotype was observed a few times. The V gene is TRBV20-1, the J gene TRBJ1-5; possible D gene TRBD1, 5 bases. V lost 3 bases, J lost 2 bases, and 14 bases lay in between. This CDR3 spans 15 amino acids. The germline gives CDR1 DFQATT, CDR2 SNEGSKA (reference sequence). In DNA form, the CDR3 reads TGCAGTGCTAGGCCAGGTGGGGCTGGCAATCAGCCCCAGCATTTT. Its protein is CSARPGGAGNQPQHF.

This clonotype was recorded many times. V and J are TRBV25-1 and TRBJ2-3; tentatively, D is TRBD1 or TRBD2 (5 bases each). CDR1 and CDR2 from the germline V gene are MGHDK and SYGVNS. V was trimmed by 3 bases and J by 3 bases, leaving 16 bases between them. CDR3 length: 16 residues. The CDR3 reads CASSEPGRSMTDTQYF. CDR3 bases: TGTGCCAGCAGTGAGCCGGGACGATCGATGACAGATACGCAGTATTTT.

This clonotype showed up just a few times. The V and J genes are TRBV11-2 and TRBJ1-6; TRBD1 matches 8 bases. Trimming at V came to 4 bases and at J to 7 bases, leaving 3 bases not matched to a gene. CDR3 length equals 14 residues. Per germline, CDR1 SGHAT and CDR2 FQNNGV. The CDR3 nucleotides are TGTGCCAGCAGCTCGGACAGGGTGAATTCACCCCTCCACTTT. Protein sequence: CASSSDRVNSPLHF.